This T cell receptor beta chain was identified during a study of shared clonotypes between healthy human individuals. Method: immunoSEQ multiplex PCR; TCRdb's copy keeps in-frame clones and lacks some. The sample records approximately 840,000 clones, approximately 97% being singletons. Naive CD8 populations comprised CD45RO-negative cells positively selected for CCR7, excluding terminally differentiated effector memory CD45RA+ cells. The TCR sequence derives from a man aged 25-45 years in good health. What was sequenced was naive CD8+ T cells sorted from blood.

The CDR3 spells CAWSDNRYEQYF. The CDR3 DNA follows: TGTGCCTGGAGTGACAACAGGTACGAGCAGTACTTC. This chain joins TRBV30 and TRBJ2-7; a possible D gene is TRBD1 (5 bases). V lost 1 base and J 4 bases, leaving 8 bases between the germline ends. The CDR3 runs 12 residues. Germline V gene sequence: CDR1 GTSNPN, CDR2 SVGIG (reference sequence).